One sample yielded the 25 T cell receptor beta chains listed below, sequenced in a study of cytomegalovirus exposure and HLA in healthy donors. 60 Vbeta and 13 Jbeta primers were used in PCR. Clones were read by immunoSEQ multiplex PCR, and TCRdb kept only the in-frame ones, dropping some. This sample has some 140,000 clones; roughly three quarters occur once, and the top ten carry just under 1%. Sequencing was performed on PBMCs. These receptors came from a man between 18 and 29 years old in good health and CMV-seronegative.

The J gene is TRBJ2-5, the V gene TRBV10-3, with TRBD1 identical over 7 bases. From germline, CDR1 is ENHRY and CDR2 SYGVKD. The V and J ends lost 8 bases and 1 base, in that order; junction bases with no gene match: 4. The CDR3 is 13 residues long. The CDR3 DNA reads TGTGCCATCGCCCGGGACAGCCAAGAGACCCAGTACTTC. Amino acid sequence: CAIARDSQETQYF.

This chain joins TRBV20-1 and TRBJ1-1; D is undetermined. The V gene lost 6 bases and the J gene lost 1 base, with 6 bases spanning the gap. The CDR3 is made up of 11 amino acids. CDR1 is DFQATT, CDR2 SNEGSKA, per germline (reference sequence). CDR3: CSAPENTEAFF. CDR3 in DNA: TGCAGTGCCCCAGAGAACACTGAAGCTTTCTTT.

V and J are TRBV9 and TRBJ2-5; D is possibly TRBD1 (5 bases). The DNA end favors TRBJ2-7, so the J call may be wrong. The CDR3 spans 15 residues. Germline loops: CDR1 SGDLS, CDR2 YYNGEE. DNA for the CDR3: TGTGCCAGCAGCGTTACGGCAGGGTTCTCATACGAGCAGTACTTC. Protein: CASSVTAGFSYEQYF.

On this clone itself: The junction and the germline gene differ at one end; a read error may be behind it. The genes are TRBV5-1 and TRBJ2-7; 7 bases line up with TRBD2. The CDR3 extends over 11 amino acids. Germline V gene lookup returns CDR1 SGHRS and CDR2 YFSETQ. The CDR3 protein is CASSLGGGKGF. The CDR3 coding sequence is TGCGCCAGCAGCTTGGGGGGGGGAAAGGGGTTC.

V usage is TRBV30 and J usage is TRBJ1-1, with D hard to call. This CDR3 is built from 13 residues. Germline V gives CDR1 GTSNPN, CDR2 SVGIG (reference sequence). V shed 0 bases and J shed 3 bases, with 8 bases lying between them. The DNA for the CDR3 is TGTGCCTGGAGTGTACGGGGAGACACTGAAGCTTTCTTT. This gives the protein CAWSVRGDTEAFF.

To note about this clone: The sample holds other DNA sequences that translate to the same CDR3. This chain connects TRBV5-1 to TRBJ2-6; TRBD1 matches 10 bases. CDR1 SGHRS and CDR2 YFSETQ come from the germline V gene. CDR3 length: 17 amino acids. J lost 2 bases, V lost 0 bases, and 2 bases had no gene match. The CDR3 region has the DNA TGCGCCAGCAGCTTGGGACAGGGGGCGGCTGGGGCCAACGTCCTGACTTTC. This codes for CASSLGQGAAGANVLTF.

The V call is TRBV5-1, the J call TRBJ1-4; 10 nucleotides align to TRBD1. Germline CDR1 and CDR2: SGHRS and YFSETQ. The trim removed 0 bases at V and 6 bases at J, leaving 2 bases unmatched. This CDR3 is built from 15 residues. The CDR3 DNA reads as TGCGCCAGCAGCTTGGGGGACAGGGGCTATGAAAAACTGTTTTTT. It codes for CASSLGDRGYEKLFF.

The chain couples TRBV2 to TRBJ2-3; 9 nucleotides align to TRBD1. CDR3 length equals 17 residues. Trimming took 4 bases from V and 2 from J; bases not matched to a gene: 10. The germline V gene encodes CDR1 SNHLY and CDR2 FYNNEI. CDR3: CASSGGQGLRVTDTQYF. The CDR3 nucleotides read TGTGCCAGCAGTGGGGGACAGGGCTTGAGGGTCACAGATACGCAGTATTTT.

The chain joins TRBV19 to TRBJ1-4, with 7 bases that match TRBD1. Germline CDR1 LNHDA, CDR2 SQIVND (reference sequence). Trimming cost V 7 bases and J 8 bases; bases outside gene matches: 7. The CDR3 loop spans 13 amino acids. The CDR3 nucleotides read TGTGCCAGTACTGGGGACAGCAACGAAAAACTGTTTTTT. Amino acids: CASTGDSNEKLFF.

This rearrangement joins TRBV2 to TRBJ1-6; possibly TRBD1 for D (6 bases). Per the germline V gene, CDR1 is SNHLY and CDR2 is FYNNEI. The V gene lost 3 bases and the J gene lost 9 bases, with 6 bases spanning the gap. This CDR3 is 12 amino acids long. In nucleotides, the CDR3 is TGTGCCAGCAGTGAGGGGGCTTCACCCCTCCACTTT. Translation gives CASSEGASPLHF.

In this sample, this clone turned up a few times. J is TRBJ1-4 and V is TRBV15; D perhaps matches TRBD1 (5 bases). The CDR3 totals 15 residues. Germline CDR1 is LNHNV and CDR2 is YYDKDF (reference sequence). Trimming took 2 bases from V and 0 from J, leaving 7 bases between them. In DNA form, the CDR3 reads TGTGCCACCAGCAGACGGGGGGCAACTAATGAAAAACTGTTTTTT. Protein sequence: CATSRRGATNEKLFF.

The V call is TRBV6-4, the J call TRBJ2-3; TRBD2 might be the D (6 bases). CDR1 is MRHNA, CDR2 SNTAGT, per germline. This CDR3 is 15 amino acids long. V was clipped by 2 bases and J by 6 bases, with 15 bases between them. The CDR3 here is CASSDGSMAGDTQYF. Here the CDR3 DNA reads TGTGCCAGCAGTGACGGGTCGATGGCGGGGGATACGCAGTATTTT.

This clone showed up just a few times. The rearrangement links TRBV6-6 to TRBJ1-2, with TRBD1 as a possible D gene (5 bases). This CDR3 spans 13 amino acids. The V gene lost 2 bases and the J gene lost 3 bases, with 7 bases spanning the gap. Germline V gene sequence: CDR1 MNHNY, CDR2 SVGAGI (reference sequence). The CDR3 nucleotides read TGTGCCAGCAGTTACGCGGGGGACTATGGCTACACCTTC. Translating gives CASSYAGDYGYTF.

This clone has only a few counts. The chain has TRBV9 and TRBJ1-1, with 12 bases identical to TRBD1. The V segment lost 3 bases and the J segment 3 bases; nucleotides outside the gene matches: 6. CDR3 length equals 16 residues. Germline CDR1 reads SGDLS; CDR2 reads YYNGEE. CDR3 DNA sequence: TGTGCCAGCAGCGCGGGACAGGGGGCGTGGGACACTGAAGCTTTCTTT. This gives the protein CASSAGQGAWDTEAFF.

This rearrangement joins TRBV7-9 to TRBJ1-2; D perhaps matches TRBD1 (5 bases). With 5 bases removed from V and 1 base from J, the gap between germline ends came to 14 bases. Germline V gene lookup returns CDR1 SEHNR and CDR2 FQNEAQ (reference sequence). The CDR3 consists of 15 residues. For the CDR3, the DNA is TGTGCCAGCAGCACTTCTGGGGCGCGTAACTATGGCTACACCTTC. It encodes CASSTSGARNYGYTF.

This chain links TRBV5-1 with TRBJ2-5, with D possibly TRBD1 on 6 matching bases. The CDR3 has 15 residues. V dropped 0 bases and J dropped 4 bases, with 13 bases sitting between them. Germline CDR1 and CDR2: SGHRS and YFSETQ. CDR3 sequence: CASSLAAQGGETQYF. CDR3 nucleotide sequence: TGCGCCAGCAGCTTGGCCGCACAGGGTGGAGAGACCCAGTACTTC.

In this sample, this clone turned up a few times. The rearrangement links TRBV11-1 to TRBJ1-4, with D unresolved. Trimming took 5 bases from V and 11 from J, leaving 15 bases between them. The CDR3 sequence is 13 residues long. The germline V gene encodes CDR1 SGHAT and CDR2 FQDESV (reference sequence). The CDR3 reads CASSTHGFEKLFF. The CDR3 DNA sequence: TGTGCCAGCAGCACCCACGGTTTCGAGAAACTGTTTTTT.

The V call is TRBV5-1, the J call TRBJ2-7, with 7 bases aligning to TRBD2. J lost 5 bases, V lost 4 bases, and 6 bases had no gene match. There are 13 residues in the CDR3. CDR1 and CDR2 (germline): SGHRS, YFSETQ. DNA of the CDR3: TGCGCCAGCAGCCGAGGTGGGGGGGACGAGCAGTACTTC. Its protein is CASSRGGGDEQYF.

V usage is TRBV5-1 and J usage is TRBJ2-5, with TRBD2 identical over 12 bases. CDR3 length: 18 amino acids. The V gene's germline CDR1 is SGHRS and CDR2 YFSETQ. J gave up 5 bases and V 1 base, and 12 bases lay outside the gene matches. CDR3 DNA sequence: TGCGCCAGCAGCTTGCAGGCTAGCGGGGGGGCGGCGTCTGAGACCCAGTACTTC. The encoded protein is CASSLQASGGAASETQYF.

V gene TRBV6-5 combines with J gene TRBJ2-7; TRBD2 matches at 9 bases. Germline V CDR1 and CDR2: MNHEY, SVGAGI. This CDR3 contains 14 residues. The V gene end was trimmed by 5 bases and the J gene end by 3 bases; junction bases not matched to a gene: 5. Written as DNA, the CDR3 is TGTGCCAGCAGTGTAGCGGGGGTAATCTACGAGCAGTACTTC. It specifies CASSVAGVIYEQYF.

The chain has TRBV7-8 and TRBJ2-3, with D possibly TRBD1 on 5 matching bases. The length of the CDR3 is 15 residues. V was shortened by 2 bases and J by 0 bases, with 9 bases between the two germline ends. Germline assignment: CDR1 SGHVS and CDR2 FQNEAQ. CDR3 amino acids: CASSLQGISTDTQYF. For the CDR3, the DNA is TGTGCCAGCAGCTTACAGGGTATTAGCACAGATACGCAGTATTTT. The whole variable domain, remainder taken from reference TRBV7-8 and TRBJ2-3, is GAGVSQSPRYKVAKRGQDVALRCDPISGHVSLFWYQQALGQGPEFLTYFQNEAQLDKSGLPSDRFFAERPEGSVSTLKIQRTQQEDSAVYLCASSLQGISTDTQYFGPGTRLTVL.

The J gene is TRBJ1-2, the V gene TRBV6-5; 7 nucleotides line up with TRBD1. This CDR3 has 14 residues. Per the germline V gene, CDR1 is MNHEY and CDR2 is SVGAGI. V lost 6 bases to trimming and J lost 2 bases; unmatched junction nucleotides: 6. CDR3 region: CASRLTGLNYGYTF. CDR3 in DNA: TGTGCCAGCAGACTGACAGGGTTGAACTATGGCTACACCTTC.

The CDR3 reads CASSLGIRGRETQYF. The DNA of the CDR3 is TGTGCCAGCAGCTTGGGGATCAGGGGAAGGGAGACCCAGTACTTC. This rearrangement joins TRBV5-6 to TRBJ2-5, with D possibly being TRBD1 (6 bases). V shed 0 bases and J shed 5 bases, with 14 bases lying between them. This CDR3 is 15 amino acids long. Germline V CDR1 and CDR2: SGHDT, YYEEEE.

V gene TRBV4-3 combines with J gene TRBJ2-7, with D unclear. The germline V gene has CDR1 LGHNA and CDR2 YSLEER. V gave up 2 bases and J gave up 3 bases, with 17 bases separating them. The CDR3 extends over 16 amino acids. CDR3 in amino acids: CASSQLRHPPHYEQYF. Here the CDR3 DNA reads TGCGCCAGCAGCCAACTCCGACACCCTCCACACTACGAGCAGTACTTC.

This clone was found a few times. The chain is built from TRBV7-2 and TRBJ1-4; TRBD1 matches at 7 bases. This CDR3 has 17 amino acids. CDR1 and CDR2 from the germline V gene are SGHTA and FQGNSA. The trim removed 4 bases at V and 2 bases at J, leaving 10 bases unmatched. CDR3 coding DNA: TGTGCCAGCAGCTCCTCCCCGACAGGGCTTACTAATGAAAAACTGTTTTTT. The encoded protein is CASSSSPTGLTNEKLFF.